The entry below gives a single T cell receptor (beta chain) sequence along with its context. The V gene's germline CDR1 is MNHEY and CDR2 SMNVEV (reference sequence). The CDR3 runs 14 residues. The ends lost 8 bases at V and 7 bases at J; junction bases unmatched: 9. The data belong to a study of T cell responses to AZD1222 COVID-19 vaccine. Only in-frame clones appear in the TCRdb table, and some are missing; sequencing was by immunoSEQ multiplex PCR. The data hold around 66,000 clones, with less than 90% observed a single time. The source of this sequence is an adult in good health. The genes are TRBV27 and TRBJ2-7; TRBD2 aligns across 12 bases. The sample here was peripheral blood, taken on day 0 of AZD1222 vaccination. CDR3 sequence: CASRSLAGGEEQYF. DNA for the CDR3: TGTGCCAGCCGGTCCCTAGCGGGAGGGGAAGAGCAGTACTTC.